Shown below are 25 T cell receptor beta chains from a single sample sequenced in a study of regulatory T cells in long-lasting Graves disease. Arm-PCR of CDR3 regions with iRepertoire HTBI primers generated TCR beta libraries. TCRdb reprocessed the multiplex PCR reads via MiXCR and lists one record per CDR3 protein. The sample shows over 450,000 distinct CDR3 sequences, 20% to 25% of them seen only once. Time point defined: persistent/refractory GD, antithyroid drugs over 5 years with positive TRAb. PBMCs provided the RNA from which the TCR library was made. The sequenced sample was peripheral blood mononuclear cells (PBMCs), obtained when the disease was refractory, from a patient treated with antithyroid drugs. These receptors originate from a female donor with Graves disease.

This clonotype was observed many times. The V and J genes are TRBV7-2 and TRBJ2-2; TRBD1 might be the D (6 bases). Looked up from germline, CDR1 is SGHTA and CDR2 is FQGNSA. Trimming left V 4 bases short and J 3 bases short, with 15 bases between. CDR3 size: 16 residues. CDR3 protein: CASSSTPPGDTGELFF. Here the CDR3 DNA reads TGTGCCAGCAGCTCGACCCCCCCAGGGGACACCGGGGAGCTGTTTTTT.

The sample holds many counts of this clonotype. V gene TRBV12-3 or TRBV12-4 combines with J gene TRBJ1-4; no definite D call. CDR3 length: 12 amino acids. V lost 6 bases, J lost 10 bases, and 12 bases lay in between. CDR3 residues: CASSTGDLKLFF. CDR3 nucleotide sequence: TGTGCCAGCAGCACCGGGGATCTAAAACTGTTTTTT.

This clonotype was found many times. The gene calls are TRBV6-1 and TRBJ2-7; 11 bases are a match to TRBD1. The CDR3 runs to 17 residues. Looked up from germline, CDR1 is MNHNS and CDR2 is SASEGT. V was pared by 6 bases and J by 0 bases, with 10 bases of the junction left unmatched. The CDR3, as DNA: TGTGCCAGCAGAGGACAGGGGGCTGTAACACCCTCCTACGAGCAGTACTTC. Encoded protein: CASRGQGAVTPSYEQYF.

The chain links TRBV13 to TRBJ1-2; TRBD1 might be the D (6 bases). V shed 1 base and J shed 3 bases, with 12 bases lying between them. The germline V gene encodes CDR1 PRHDT and CDR2 FYEKMQ (reference sequence). The CDR3 totals 15 residues. The CDR3 DNA sequence: TGTGCCAGCAGCTTAGTACAGGGAGGTGACTATGGCTACACCTTC. Translated, it gives CASSLVQGGDYGYTF.

This clonotype was seen many times. The chain uses TRBV2 and TRBJ2-5; D not resolved. This CDR3 has 15 amino acids. The germline V gene has CDR1 SNHLY and CDR2 FYNNEI. The V end was cut by 4 bases, the J end by 3 bases, with 15 bases between. The CDR3 reads CASSAPIYREETQYF. Here the CDR3 DNA reads TGTGCCAGCAGTGCCCCCATTTACCGGGAAGAGACCCAGTACTTC.

This clonotype was recorded a few times. This chain joins TRBV2 and TRBJ1-5, with D tentatively TRBD1 (6 bases). The germline gives CDR1 SNHLY, CDR2 FYNNEI. Trimming left V 4 bases short and J 3 bases short, with 16 bases between. The CDR3 extends over 16 amino acids. CDR3 loop: CASSGIGGVDNQPQHF. DNA for the CDR3: TGTGCCAGCAGTGGGATAGGGGGAGTGGACAATCAGCCCCAGCATTTT.

V and J are TRBV27 and TRBJ2-7; 12 bases are a match to TRBD2. The CDR3 spans 16 residues. The germline CDR1 and CDR2 sequences are MNHEY and SMNVEV (reference sequence). The V gene end was trimmed by 5 bases and the J gene end by 6 bases; junction bases not matched to a gene: 11. The CDR3 DNA reads TGTGCCAGCAGTCCCCGACTAGCGGGGGTTTTGGGCGAGCAGTACTTC. This translates into CASSPRLAGVLGEQYF.

This clonotype was counted a few times. The chain combines TRBV7-3 with TRBJ2-7; a possible D gene is TRBD1 (5 bases). The CDR3 totals 15 residues. Trimming removed 3 bases at V and 1 base at J, with 13 bases between. Germline lookup yields CDR1 SGHTA and CDR2 FQGTGA. DNA of the CDR3: TGTGCCAGCAGCTTCCCCAGGGAACCATCCTACGAGCAGTACTTC. This encodes CASSFPREPSYEQYF.

This clonotype showed up many times. This chain uses TRBV5-1 with TRBJ1-6, with 8 bases matching TRBD1. The CDR3 has 15 amino acids. Germline loops: CDR1 SGHRS, CDR2 YFSETQ. J lost 4 bases, V lost 0 bases, and 0 bases had no gene match. The CDR3 DNA sequence: TGCGCCAGCAGCTTGGGACAGGGGTATAATTCACCCCTCCACTTT. It codes for CASSLGQGYNSPLHF.

CDR3 residues: CASSRSGDTMNEQYF. The CDR3 DNA is TGTGCCAGCAGCCGGAGTGGGGACACTATGAACGAGCAGTACTTC. V and J are TRBV5-5 and TRBJ2-7, with D possibly TRBD1 on 6 matching bases. In germline, CDR1 is SGHKS, CDR2 YYEKEE (reference sequence). CDR3 length: 15 amino acids. Trimming pared 4 bases from V and 5 bases from J, leaving 19 bases between.

This clonotype was seen at least ten times. This chain uses TRBV5-5 with TRBJ1-1; D is uncertain. Looked up from germline, CDR1 is SGHKS and CDR2 is YYEKEE (reference sequence). This CDR3 contains 15 residues. V lost 0 bases to trimming and J lost 0 bases, with 9 bases between them. The CDR3 bases are TGTGCCAGCAGCTTGGCCCCTCACATGAACACTGAAGCTTTCTTT. It codes for CASSLAPHMNTEAFF.

V is TRBV29-1 and J is TRBJ2-7; 9 bases line up with TRBD2. The germline gives CDR1 SQVTM, CDR2 ANQGSEA. V lost 4 bases, J lost 2 bases, and 6 bases stayed unmatched. The CDR3 is made up of 14 amino acids. The CDR3 nucleotides are TGCAGCGTTGCTGCAGCGGGAGGTACCTACGAGCAGTACTTC. Its translation is CSVAAAGGTYEQYF.

This clonotype was picked up many times. This sequence joins TRBV6-1 and TRBJ1-6, with D perhaps TRBD1 (6 bases). Germline lookup yields CDR1 MNHNS and CDR2 SASEGT. This CDR3 has 16 amino acids. V was shortened by 4 bases and J by 6 bases, with 16 bases between the two germline ends. The chain's CDR3 is CASSVLRGIGNSPLHF. DNA of the CDR3: TGTGCCAGCAGTGTGTTGAGGGGGATCGGTAATTCACCCCTCCACTTT.

The chain couples TRBV6-5 to TRBJ2-7, with D possibly called TRBD1 or TRBD2 (5 bases each). Germline V CDR1 and CDR2: MNHEY, SVGAGI. The CDR3 is 15 residues long. The V gene lost 4 bases and the J gene lost 0 bases, with 13 bases spanning the gap. CDR3 loop: CASSSYSDSSYEQYF. The CDR3 DNA reads TGTGCCAGCAGTTCGTATAGCGACAGCTCCTACGAGCAGTACTTC.

This clonotype occurred many times. This chain's CDR3 is CASSIWQATNIQYF. The CDR3 nucleotides read TGTGCCAGTAGTATTTGGCAGGCGACAAACATTCAGTACTTC. This rearrangement joins TRBV19 to TRBJ2-4; D is unclear. The CDR3 runs to 14 residues. V was cut by 3 bases and J by 6 bases, with 12 bases left in between. CDR1 is LNHDA, CDR2 SQIVND, per germline (reference sequence).

In its sample, this clonotype was seen a few times. A much more abundant neighbour one base away suggests this may be a read error. V gene TRBV2 combines with J gene TRBJ1-1, with D possibly being TRBD1 (6 bases). This CDR3 comprises 16 residues. Per the germline V gene, CDR1 is SNHLY and CDR2 is FYNNEI. The CDR3 nucleotides are TGTGCCAGCAGTGAAGCGGGGGCAGGGGATAACACTGAAGCTCTCTTT. It encodes CASSEAGAGDNTEALF.

This clonotype was observed at least ten times. The J gene is TRBJ2-7, the V gene TRBV28; 7 bases map to TRBD2. Germline V gene sequence: CDR1 MDHEN, CDR2 SYDVKM. V trimming: 3 bases; J trimming: 2 bases; junction bases outside the gene matches: 1. This CDR3 is 13 amino acids long. In DNA form, the CDR3 reads TGTGCCAGCAGTTTGGCGGGGGCCTACGAGCAGTACTTC. Amino acids: CASSLAGAYEQYF. Full variable domain (rest looked up from reference TRBV28 and TRBJ2-7): DVKVTQSSRYLVKRTGEKVFLECVQDMDHENMFWYRQDPGLGLRLIYFSYDVKMKEKGDIPEGYSVSREKKERFSLILESASTNQTSMYLCASSLAGAYEQYFGPGTRLTVT.

In its sample, this clonotype was seen many times. The V call is TRBV3-1, the J call TRBJ2-5, with TRBD2 matching over 8 bases. Germline CDR1 is LGHDT and CDR2 is YNNKEL (reference sequence). The CDR3 runs 14 residues. Trimming removed 4 bases from V and 5 bases from J; junction bases left unmatched: 6. CDR3 DNA sequence: TGTGCCAGCAGCCTAGCGGGAATCGAGGAGACCCAGTACTTC. Translating it yields CASSLAGIEETQYF.

This clonotype was counted many times. The chain carries TRBV28 and TRBJ2-5, with D perhaps being TRBD1 or TRBD2 (5 bases each). This CDR3 has 15 residues. Germline V gives CDR1 MDHEN, CDR2 SYDVKM. Trimming shortened V by 3 bases and J by 5 bases, and 16 bases separated the two germline ends. The CDR3: CASSLGGQGTETQYF. CDR3 nucleotides: TGTGCCAGCAGTTTGGGCGGGCAGGGCACGGAGACCCAGTACTTC. Drawing the rest from reference TRBV28 and TRBJ2-5, the complete variable domain is DVKVTQSSRYLVKRTGEKVFLECVQDMDHENMFWYRQDPGLGLRLIYFSYDVKMKEKGDIPEGYSVSREKKERFSLILESASTNQTSMYLCASSLGGQGTETQYFGPGTRLLVL.

The rearrangement joins TRBV11-3 to TRBJ2-1; D might be TRBD1 (9 bases). Trimming stripped 5 bases from V and 9 bases from J, with 23 bases between. The CDR3 is 16 amino acids. From germline, CDR1 is SGHNT and CDR2 YENEEA. Here the CDR3 reads CASSLRQGGAGGEQFF. The CDR3 DNA follows: TGTGCCAGCAGCCTCCGACAGGGGGGCGCGGGAGGTGAGCAGTTCTTC.

V gene TRBV28 combines with J gene TRBJ2-3; possibly TRBD2 for D (5 bases). This CDR3 is 13 amino acids long. Looked up from germline, CDR1 is MDHEN and CDR2 is SYDVKM. V lost 6 bases and J lost 2, with 9 bases in between. The chain's CDR3 is CASRWRFTDTQYF. Written as DNA, the CDR3 is TGTGCCAGCAGGTGGAGGTTCACAGATACGCAGTATTTT.

This clonotype occurred a few times. The rearrangement uses TRBV6-5 and TRBJ1-1; D not certain. This CDR3 contains 13 residues. V was cut by 0 bases and J by 5 bases, with 7 bases left in between. The V gene's germline CDR1 is MNHEY and CDR2 SVGAGI. The CDR3 coding sequence is TGTGCCAGCAGTTACTCCGACACGACTGAAGCTTTCTTT. This translates into CASSYSDTTEAFF.

With respect to this clonotype: Relative to the germline gene, one junction end is altered; a read error may explain this. The chain links TRBV24-1 to TRBJ2-1; 7 bases match TRBD1. In germline, CDR1 is KGHDR, CDR2 SFDVKD. The CDR3 is made up of 12 amino acids. In nucleotides, the CDR3 is TGTGCCACGGGACAGTCATACAAGGAGCAGTTCTTC. It translates to CATGQSYKEQFF.

This clonotype was counted ten times or more. The J gene is TRBJ2-2, the V gene TRBV2, with 8 bases that match TRBD2. Germline V gene data show CDR1 as SNHLY and CDR2 as FYNNEI. V shed 6 bases, J shed 3 bases, and the junction held 6 bases outside the gene matches. The CDR3 extends over 15 amino acids. The CDR3 DNA reads as TGTGCCAGCAGCCTTCGGGGGGGCGACACCGGGGAGCTGTTTTTT. This sequence encodes CASSLRGGDTGELFF.

This clonotype was seen only once. The chain employs TRBV27 and TRBJ1-5; the D is unclear. Germline CDR1 reads MNHEY; CDR2 reads SMNVEV (reference sequence). The CDR3 loop spans 14 amino acids. The V gene lost 2 bases and the J gene lost 0 bases, with 5 bases spanning the gap. This chain's CDR3 is CASSLLASNQPQHF. Here the CDR3 DNA reads TGTGCCAGCAGTTTACTAGCTAGCAATCAGCCCCAGCATTTT.